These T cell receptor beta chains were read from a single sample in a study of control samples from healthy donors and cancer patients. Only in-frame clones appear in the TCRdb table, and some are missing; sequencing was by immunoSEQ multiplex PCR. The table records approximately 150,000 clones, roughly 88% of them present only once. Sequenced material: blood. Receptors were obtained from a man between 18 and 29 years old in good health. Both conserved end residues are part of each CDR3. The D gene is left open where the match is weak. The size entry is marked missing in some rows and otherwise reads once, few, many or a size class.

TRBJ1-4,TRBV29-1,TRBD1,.,TGCAGCGTTGCCGGGACAGGGCATCCTAATGAAAAACTGTTTTTT,CSVAGTGHPNEKLFF
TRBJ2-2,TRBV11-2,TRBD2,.,TGTGCCAGCACAAAGGTCCTAGCGGGGGGCGCCGGGGAGCTGTTTTTT,CASTKVLAGGAGELFF
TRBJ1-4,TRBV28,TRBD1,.,TGTGCCAGCAGGCGACAGGGGGCTCGAGAAAAACTGTTTTTT,CASRRQGAREKLFF
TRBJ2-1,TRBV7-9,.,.,TGTGCCAGCAGCTTATTAGCGAATGAGCAGTTCTTC,CASSLLANEQFF
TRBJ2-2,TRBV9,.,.,TGTGCCAGCAGCGTAGAGGCCAGGGAAACCGGGGAGCTGTTTTTT,CASSVEARETGELFF
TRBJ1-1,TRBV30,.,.,TGTGCTACGACGGCCGACAACACTGAAGCTTTCTTT,CATTADNTEAFF
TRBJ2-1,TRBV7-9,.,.,TGTGCCAGCACCCTTGGGGATGGAAGCTCCTACAATGAGCAGTTCTTC,CASTLGDGSSYNEQFF
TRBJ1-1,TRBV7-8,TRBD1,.,TGTGCCAGCAGCTTAAGACAGGGGCTTTTCACTGAAGCTTTCTTT,CASSLRQGLFTEAFF
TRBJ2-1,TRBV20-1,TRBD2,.,TGCAGTGCTAGTCCGGACGGGGGGTACAATGAGCAGTTCTTC,CSASPDGGYNEQFF
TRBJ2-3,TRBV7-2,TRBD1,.,TGTGCCAGCAGCACCGGGACAGTTAGCACAGATACGCAGTATTTT,CASSTGTVSTDTQYF
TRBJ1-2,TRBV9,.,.,TGTGCCAGCAGCGCCCCTTGGCCGCAGGAAAGTGACTATGGCTACACCTTC,CASSAPWPQESDYGYTF
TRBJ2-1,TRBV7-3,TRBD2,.,TGTGCCAGCAGCTTGACTAGCGGGGCATACAATGAGCAGTTCTTC,CASSLTSGAYNEQFF
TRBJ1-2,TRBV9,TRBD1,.,TGTGCCAGCAGCGAAGGGACAGGGGGCGCAGGGAGCTACACCTTC,CASSEGTGGAGSYTF
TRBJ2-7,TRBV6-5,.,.,TGTGCCAGCAGTTTGGGGACCGGGTGGTACGAGCAGTACTTC,CASSLGTGWYEQYF
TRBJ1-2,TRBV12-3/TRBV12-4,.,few,TGTGCCAGCAGTTTGGCGGGATATGGCTACACCTTC,CASSLAGYGYTF
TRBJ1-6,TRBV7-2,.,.,TGTGCCAGCAGCTTAACGCCTGGGGGAGAGGGAGCCTCACCCCTCCACTTT,CASSLTPGGEGASPLHF
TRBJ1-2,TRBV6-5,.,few,TGTGCCAGCAGCTCGCCCTCATCAGGGGACTATGGCTACACCTTC,CASSSPSSGDYGYTF
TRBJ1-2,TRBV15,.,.,TGTGCCACCAGCCGGGGGGGCAGATCTTATGGCTACACCTTC,CATSRGGRSYGYTF
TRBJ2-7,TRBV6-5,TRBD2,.,TGTGCCAGCAGCCAAGGGGAGGGGCGGGGGGAGCAGTACTTC,CASSQGEGRGEQYF
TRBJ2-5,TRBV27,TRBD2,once,TGTGCCAGCAGTCCTAGCGGGCGGAATGGAGAGACCCAGTACTTC,CASSPSGRNGETQYF
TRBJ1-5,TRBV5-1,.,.,TGCGCCAGCAGCTCTTCGGGGGTCGATCAGCCCCAGCATTTT,CASSSSGVDQPQHF
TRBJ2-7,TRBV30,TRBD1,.,TGTGCCTGGAGTGGGGGGACAGTGAAAACCTACGAGCAGTACTTC,CAWSGGTVKTYEQYF
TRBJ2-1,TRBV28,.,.,TGTGCCAGCAGGAACTTGGGGGACTCCTACAATGAGCAGTTCTTC,CASRNLGDSYNEQFF
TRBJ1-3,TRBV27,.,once,TGTGCCAGCAGTCCATGGCCCCCATTCGGAAACACCATATATTTT,CASSPWPPFGNTIYF
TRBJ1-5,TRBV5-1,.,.,TGCGCCAGCAGCTACTCCGGGACATTCAATCAGCCCCAGCATTTT,CASSYSGTFNQPQHF
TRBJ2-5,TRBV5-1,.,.,TGCGCCAGCAAACCTAGGGCAGAAGAAGAGACCCAGTACTTC,CASKPRAEEETQYF
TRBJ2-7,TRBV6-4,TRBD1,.,TGTGCCACACCGGGACAGGGCTTAATTGGCGGGAGCAATCCTTGCGAGCAGTACTTC,CATPGQGLIGGSNPCEQYF
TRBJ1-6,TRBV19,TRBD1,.,TGTGCCAGTAGTTGGGGACAGGACATATCGCCCCTCCACTTT,CASSWGQDISPLHF
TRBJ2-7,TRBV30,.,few,TGTGCCTGGAGTGTAATTAGAGGGGGGGAGCAGTACTTC,CAWSVIRGGEQYF
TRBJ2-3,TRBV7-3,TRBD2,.,TGTGCCAGCAGCTCCCGGACTAGCGGGGGGGCAGATACGCAGTATTTT,CASSSRTSGGADTQYF
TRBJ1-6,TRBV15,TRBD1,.,TGTGCCACCAGCAGGGGCGGACAGGGGGCTCCGTATTCACCCCTCCACTTT,CATSRGGQGAPYSPLHF
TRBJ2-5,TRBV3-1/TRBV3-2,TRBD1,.,TGTGCCAGCAGCCAAGAAACCGGGACAGTGGGAACGAATCCGTACTTC,CASSQETGTVGTNPYF
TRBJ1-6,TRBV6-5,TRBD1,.,TGTGCCAGCAGTAGGACAGGGAGAGATAATTCACCCCTCCACTTT,CASSRTGRDNSPLHF
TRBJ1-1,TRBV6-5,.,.,TGTGCCAGCTCCCGAGATACGAACACTGAAGCTTTCTTT,CASSRDTNTEAFF
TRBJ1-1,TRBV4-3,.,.,TGCGCCAGCAGCCAAGGAGGGGTACGGACTGAAGCTTTCTTT,CASSQGGVRTEAFF
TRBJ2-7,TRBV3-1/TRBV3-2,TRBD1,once,TGTGCCAGCAGCCAAAGGGACAGACTCTACGAGCAGTACTTC,CASSQRDRLYEQYF
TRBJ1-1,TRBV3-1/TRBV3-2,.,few,TGTGCCAGCAGCCAAGGGGGCATTGAAGCTTTCTTT,CASSQGGIEAFF
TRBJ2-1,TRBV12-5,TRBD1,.,TGTGCTAGTGGCCGGGGACAGGGTTACAATGAGCAGTTCTTC,CASGRGQGYNEQFF
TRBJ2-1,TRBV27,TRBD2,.,TGTGCCAGCCGAGCGGGGGGCCTTTACAATGAGCAGTTCTTC,CASRAGGLYNEQFF
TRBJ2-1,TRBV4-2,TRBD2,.,TGTGCCAGCAGCCCAACTAGCGGGGGGCCGTACAATGAGCAGTTCTTC,CASSPTSGGPYNEQFF
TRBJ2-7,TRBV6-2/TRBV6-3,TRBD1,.,TGTGCCAGCAGTTACGGGACAGAGCCCCCTCTAGCCTACGAGCAGTACTTC,CASSYGTEPPLAYEQYF
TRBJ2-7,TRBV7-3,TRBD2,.,TGTGCCAGCAGAGGACTAGCGGGGGGAATCCCCTACGAGCAGTACTTC,CASRGLAGGIPYEQYF
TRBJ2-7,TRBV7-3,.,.,TGTGCCAGCAGCCCCGGTCGAGGGTCCTACGAGCAGTACTTC,CASSPGRGSYEQYF
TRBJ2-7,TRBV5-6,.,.,TGTGCCAGCAGCTTGCTACCGCAGGGATACTACGAGCAGTACTTC,CASSLLPQGYYEQYF